This TCR beta chain was profiled in a study of blood T cell repertoires in COVID-19 (TCRdb year 2020). Regarding the study in general: Samples from collaborators originated in the United States, Italy and Spain and spanned both the acute and convalescent phases of COVID-19. The material from the prospective study consisted of cDNA or gDNA derived from T cells, B-cell-depleted T cells, or PBMCs. Samples came from the ongoing ImmuneRACE study (first 160 participants) plus 1,254 subjects from 6 global collaborators. The repertoires were released in a freely available public database intended as a resource for research on the immune response to SARS-CoV-2. The dataset comprised deeply sampled blood TCRbeta repertoires from subjects exposed to, actively infected with, or recovered from COVID-19. Nearly every sample came with metadata listing a de-identified subject ID, COVID-19 status, age in years and sex. Where HLA class I and class II types were available, the types were taken from metadata supplied by the sample provider, not from assay-based typing.

Trimming leaves V shorter by 4 bases and J shorter by 2 bases, with the junction holding 7 bases beyond the gene matches. The CDR3 has 15 amino acids, counting the end cysteine and phenylalanine. Only the CDR3 part of the read is kept: 45 bases, read in frame from the first base. The germline V gene supplies CDR1 KGHDR and CDR2 SFDVKD. TCRbeta CDR3 regions were amplified from genomic DNA by means of the immunoSEQ Assay, a bias-controlled multiplex PCR. The authors processed their data as follows. Within the assay, amplification of reference gene primers was used to estimate how many nucleated cells each sample contained. To quantify the absolute abundance of each unique TCRbeta CDR3 rearrangement, sequence reads were collapsed and filtered. For each sample, productive Simpson clonality was calculated by taking the square root of Simpson's diversity index across productive rearrangements. In its TCRdb copy, this immuneACCESS table keeps in-frame sequences only and misses some clones. Where compared with another copy, unresolved V genes explain less than half of these, and the others have no known cause. That table supplies the V and J calls and clone size; D and trimming were determined from the DNA. For this sample the table gives about 100,000 clones, of which 84% were detected only once. Around a quarter of the sample is held by the ten biggest clonotypes.

To note about this clone: Its recognized antigen is unknown. Base qualities were left out, and no much larger clone turns up one base away.

The study at large found these results: How much clinical and demographic metadata was included differed by source and by participant, and the metadata was provided uncurated.

Each collaborating institution followed its own protocols to collect whole blood in K2EDTA tubes. For TCRbeta analysis, collaborators shipped samples as frozen whole blood, isolated PBMCs, or DNA extracted from either of those sample types. The sample taken for sequencing was peripheral blood. The receptor comes from a man between 60 and 75 years old with acute or convalescent COVID-19. This chain is built from TRBV24-1 and TRBJ2-7; 7 bases in the middle match TRBD1. In nucleotides, the sequence is TGTGCCACCAGTGACGAGCGGACAGGCGCCTACGAGCAGTACTTC. This translates into CATSDERTGAYEQYF.